This T cell receptor (beta chain) was identified in a study of blood T cells in healthy people across ages. The second PCR ran about 6 to 11 cycles with a sample-barcoded 5' primer and J-beta primers. Using its own MiXCR run on the 5' RACE reads, TCRdb lists one record per CDR3 protein. This sample has 630,000 or so distinct CDR3 sequences, with 32% found just once. J was trimmed by 3 bases and V by 2 bases; bases with no gene match: 6. CDR3 length: 15 amino acids. The germline V gene encodes CDR1 GTSNPN and CDR2 SVGIG (reference sequence). Findings of the study overall: It was held that the diversity estimates obtained from one million T cells were underestimates.

As to this clonotype: Its antigen is unidentified.

In each sample, at least 7 million PBMCs were isolated. This receptor was taken from a woman older than 75 in good health. The specimen was blood. The rearrangement links TRBV30 to TRBJ2-1; 8 nucleotides match TRBD2. CDR3 sequence (DNA): TGTGCCTGGAGTTCCCGAGCGGGAGACTACAATGAGCAGTTCTTC. Its protein product is CAWSSRAGDYNEQFF. Based on the CDR3 plus reference TRBV30 and TRBJ2-1, the full variable domain is SQTIHQWPATLVQPVGSPLSLECTVEGTSNPNLYWYRQAAGRGLQLLFYSVGIGQISSEVPQNLSASRPQDRQFILSSKKLLLSDSGFYLCAWSSRAGDYNEQFFGPGTRLTVL.